The 5 T cell receptor beta chains presented below share a single source sample, sequenced in a study of blood T cell repertoires in COVID-19. Libraries were prepared by immunoSEQ multiplex PCR; TCRdb keeps only in-frame clonotypes and omits some of them. In the table there are around 41,000 clones, roughly 85% of which are singletons. Sequenced sample: peripheral blood. The receptors here all came from a human donor in a cohort sampled during active COVID-19.

The V call is TRBV7-2, the J call TRBJ2-3; 14 bases are shared with TRBD2. V trimming: 1 base; J trimming: 6 bases; junction bases outside the gene matches: 3. Germline CDR1 reads SGHTA; CDR2 reads FQGNSA. This CDR3 has 16 residues. CDR3 region: CASSLGGTSGGDTQYF. The CDR3 DNA sequence: TGTGCCAGCAGCTTAGGAGGGACTAGCGGGGGTGATACGCAGTATTTT.

The gene calls are TRBV6-1 and TRBJ2-3; 7 bases fit TRBD2. The length of the CDR3 is 15 residues. V shed 2 bases and J 8 bases; nucleotides not matched to a gene: 10. Germline V CDR1 and CDR2: MNHNS, SASEGT. CDR3 coding DNA: TGTGCCAGCAGTGAACTAGCGGCCTCACGGTCTACGCAGTATTTT. It specifies CASSELAASRSTQYF.

The chain is built from TRBV2 and TRBJ2-7, with 7 bases lining up with TRBD1. Trimming removed 6 bases from V and 4 bases from J; junction bases left unmatched: 9. Germline V gives CDR1 SNHLY, CDR2 FYNNEI. The CDR3 is 14 amino acids. The CDR3 region is CASSNNRGRYEQYF. Written as DNA, the CDR3 is TGTGCCAGCAGCAATAACAGGGGAAGGTACGAGCAGTACTTC.

J is TRBJ2-1 and V is TRBV7-2; 7 bases agree with TRBD2. The CDR3 runs to 17 residues. Germline V CDR1 and CDR2: SGHTA, FQGNSA. Trimming at V came to 3 bases and at J to 9 bases, leaving 17 bases not matched to a gene. The chain's CDR3 is CASSFTPGGGVQSEQFF. The CDR3 DNA is TGTGCCAGCAGCTTCACCCCCGGTGGGGGGGTCCAGAGTGAGCAGTTCTTC.

This chain links TRBV29-1 with TRBJ2-1; 8 nucleotides align to TRBD1. Per germline, CDR1 SQVTM and CDR2 ANQGSEA. This CDR3 comprises 12 residues. The trim removed 6 bases at V and 8 bases at J, leaving 6 bases unmatched. This chain's CDR3 is CSVARQGYEQFF. The CDR3 DNA is TGCAGCGTCGCCCGACAGGGGTATGAGCAGTTCTTC.